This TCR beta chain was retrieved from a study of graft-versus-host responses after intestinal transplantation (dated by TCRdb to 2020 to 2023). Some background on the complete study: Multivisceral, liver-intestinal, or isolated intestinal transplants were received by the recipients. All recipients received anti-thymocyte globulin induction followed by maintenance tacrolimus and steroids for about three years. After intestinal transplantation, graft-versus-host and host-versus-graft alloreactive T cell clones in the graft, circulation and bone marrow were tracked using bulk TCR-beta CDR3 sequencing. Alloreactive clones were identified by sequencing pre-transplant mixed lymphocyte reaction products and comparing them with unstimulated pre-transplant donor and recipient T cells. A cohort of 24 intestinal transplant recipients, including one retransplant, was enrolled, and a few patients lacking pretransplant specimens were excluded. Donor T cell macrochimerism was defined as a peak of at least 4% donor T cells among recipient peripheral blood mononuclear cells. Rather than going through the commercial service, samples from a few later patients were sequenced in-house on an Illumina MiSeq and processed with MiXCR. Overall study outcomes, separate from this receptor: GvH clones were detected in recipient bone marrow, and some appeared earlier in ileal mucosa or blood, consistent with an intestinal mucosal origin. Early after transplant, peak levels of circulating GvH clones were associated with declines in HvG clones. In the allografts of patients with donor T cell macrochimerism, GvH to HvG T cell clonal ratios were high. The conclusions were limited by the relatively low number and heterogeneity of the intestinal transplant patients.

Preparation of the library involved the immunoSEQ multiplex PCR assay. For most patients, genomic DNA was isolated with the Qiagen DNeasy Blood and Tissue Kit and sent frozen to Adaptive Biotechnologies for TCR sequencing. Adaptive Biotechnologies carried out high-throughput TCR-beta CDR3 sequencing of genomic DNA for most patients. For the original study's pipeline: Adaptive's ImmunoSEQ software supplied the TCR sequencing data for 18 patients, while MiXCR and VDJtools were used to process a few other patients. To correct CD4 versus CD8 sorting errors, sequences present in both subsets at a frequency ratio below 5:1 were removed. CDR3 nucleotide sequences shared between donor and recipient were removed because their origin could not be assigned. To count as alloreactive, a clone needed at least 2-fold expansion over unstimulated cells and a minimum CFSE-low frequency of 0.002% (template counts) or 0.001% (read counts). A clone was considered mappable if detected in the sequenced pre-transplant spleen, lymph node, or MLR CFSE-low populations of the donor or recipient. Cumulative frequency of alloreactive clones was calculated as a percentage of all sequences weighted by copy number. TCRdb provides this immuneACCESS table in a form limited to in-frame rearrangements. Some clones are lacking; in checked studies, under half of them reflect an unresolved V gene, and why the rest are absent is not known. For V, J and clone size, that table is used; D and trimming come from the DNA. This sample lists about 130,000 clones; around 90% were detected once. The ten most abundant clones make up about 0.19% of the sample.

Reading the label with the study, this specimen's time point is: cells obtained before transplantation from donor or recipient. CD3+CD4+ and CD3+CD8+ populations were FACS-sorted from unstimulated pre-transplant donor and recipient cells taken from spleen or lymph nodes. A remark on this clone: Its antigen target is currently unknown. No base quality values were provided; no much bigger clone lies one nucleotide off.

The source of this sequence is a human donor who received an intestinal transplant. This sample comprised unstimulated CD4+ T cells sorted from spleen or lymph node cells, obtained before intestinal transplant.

In nucleotides, the sequence is TGTGCCAGCAGCCGTAACCCCGCCATTAGCACAGATACGCAGTATTTT. This yields the protein CASSRNPAISTDTQYF. Recombination connected TRBV7-2 to TRBJ2-3; the D gene cannot be named for sure. The germline V gene sets CDR1 to SGHTA and CDR2 to FQGNSA. Trimming costs V 5 bases and J 0 bases, and their ends lie 15 bases apart. Counted from cysteine to phenylalanine, this CDR3 has 16 amino acids. The DNA shown is the 48-base CDR3, in frame from base 1.